The clone carrying this T cell receptor beta chain turned up a few times. Its antigen remains unknown. This entry belongs to a study of T cell repertoires in cytomegalovirus infection. Turning to the study itself: Matching HLA type and CMV infection were both indicated by public TCR beta signatures. The study, taken as a whole, reports: It was HLA-C-restricted CMV-specific TCR beta clonotypes that dominated the response ex vivo. Carriage of CMV together with the relevant HLA was identifiable through cumulative public TCR beta family frequency.

TCRdb processed the reads anew with MiXCR; each CDR3 protein has one entry. Among approximately 500,000 distinct CDR3 sequences listed, approximately 15% were seen once. Sequencing input: CD8+ T cells from PBMCs. This clonotype was sampled from a human donor in good health (CMV status not recorded). Some clones in this sample may be carry-over from other donors' samples.

CDR3 sequence reads: CASTQIGADNYGYTF. The CDR3 nucleotides are TGTGCCAGCACCCAGATCGGGGCGGATAACTATGGCTACACCTTC. The chain joins TRBV2 to TRBJ1-2, with D perhaps TRBD1 (5 bases). V was shortened by 7 bases and J by 1 base, with 16 bases between the two germline ends. The germline V gene has CDR1 SNHLY and CDR2 FYNNEI. The CDR3 runs to 15 residues.